Shown below are 2 T cell receptor beta chains from a single sample sequenced in a study of patients and donors after allogeneic stem cell transplantation. MiXCR was run by TCRdb on the RT-PCR reads, yielding one entry per CDR3 protein. The sample carries about 160,000 distinct CDR3 sequences, 24% recorded once. Sequenced sample: blood, either unsorted or a sorted T cell fraction (not recorded which). All receptors come from a human donor who was either an allogeneic HSCT recipient or a stem cell or donor lymphocyte infusion donor (not recorded which). It is not recorded whose cells these are; they may come from a transplant donor.

This clonotype turned up a few times. The gene calls are TRBV5-1 and TRBJ2-4, with a weak D call TRBD2 (7 bases). V was cut by 0 bases and J by 8 bases, with 18 bases left in between. This CDR3 region has 16 residues. CDR1 and CDR2 (germline): SGHRS, YFSETQ. The CDR3 region has the DNA TGCGCCAGCAGCTTGGTCGCGGGGGCCGTAATGGACATTCAGTACTTC. Translation gives CASSLVAGAVMDIQYF.

V usage is TRBV10-3 and J usage is TRBJ2-5; D remains ambiguous. The V gene lost 4 bases and the J gene lost 0 bases, with 6 bases spanning the gap. The CDR3 has 13 amino acids. From germline, CDR1 is ENHRY and CDR2 SYGVKD. The CDR3 DNA follows: TGTGCCATCAGTGTGGCGGACCAAGAGACCCAGTACTTC. Residues: CAISVADQETQYF.